The present T cell receptor beta chain was sequenced within a study of T cell responses to AZD1222 COVID-19 vaccine. Of note for this clone: Its target is not known.

The repertoire was sequenced with immunoSEQ multiplex PCR; TCRdb's copy has only in-frame clones and lacks some. The sample holds over 70,000 clones, around 88% seen once. Study results and limitations: Vaccination with two AZD1222 doses was followed by a rise in Spike-specific TCR breadth and depth. Of the AZD1222 recipients, only five to seven were seropositive at baseline. Clonal diversity was possibly underestimated, and the donors were mostly white British, with more females. Without day 14 samples, only post-peak T cell repertoires were studied.

The CDR3 has 15 amino acids. Looked up from germline, CDR1 is SGHKS and CDR2 is YYEKEE (reference sequence). V lost 1 base and J lost 0, with 8 bases in between. The chain recombines TRBV5-5 with TRBJ1-3; D is ambiguous. The clonotype comes from an adult in good health. Sequenced here: peripheral blood, sampled on day 0 of MenACWY control vaccination. The CDR3 loop reads CASSLIGSSGNTIYF. In DNA, the CDR3 is TGTGCCAGCAGCTTGATCGGTAGCTCTGGAAACACCATATATTTT.